The entry below gives a single T cell receptor beta chain sequence along with its context. The target of this receptor is not known. A read error may account for a junction end that differs from germline. TCR beta CDR3 regions were amplified from RNA transcripts for repertoire sequencing. HTBI primers and the Qiagen OneStep RT-PCR kit were used in a first-round RT-PCR, which was followed by a second-round multiplex PCR, size selection and purification. Libraries were sequenced paired-end with 100 bp reads on an Illumina HiSeq2000. In the source study's methods: SOAPnuke was used to process the reads, removing any read that contained adapters or uncalled bases, had a mean Phred below 15, or lacked an exact match to the constant primer or identifier. High-quality paired reads were merged with COPE v1.2.5. Each unique nucleotide sequence was treated as a clonotype, and MiTCR v1.1 was used to align the clonotypes to the IMGT TRB V, D and J references. Analysis was restricted to V-J combinations with a frequency above 0.0001, which covered 98% to 99.2% of repertoires. For each V-J combination, a TCR clonal expansion and chaos score was defined as the ratio of F50 clonal expansion to chaos observed in the TCRdist matrix. Features were reduced by Welch's t-statistics and random forest to approximately 13 V-J combinations, which fed a naive Bayes classifier. The Morisita-Horn index was used to measure how similar the thyroid and blood repertoires were. TCRdb reanalyzed the raw reads on its own, using fastp at Q25 for trimming and MiXCR for clone calling, and kept in-frame beta chains. Rows matching on CDR3 protein sequence are summarized as one entry with the most common DNA and genes. In this record, the V and J calls reflect TCRdb's handling and not the investigators' own analysis. The sample has a few hundred thousand distinct CDR3 sequences on record, under 45% of them singletons. The ten largest clones add up to about 4.1% of the sample.

The source of the sample is a study of Graves' ophthalmopathy and Graves' hyperthyroidism (dated by TCRdb to 2017 to 2018). Context from the whole study: Stable hyperthyroidism was defined as no progression to ophthalmopathy within 18 months of follow-up. To explore V-J signatures that distinguish ophthalmopathy from hyperthyroidism, a discovery set of about a hundred patients was enrolled, made up of approximately 45 with ophthalmopathy and roughly 55 with stable hyperthyroidism. In total, approximately 130 blood samples were TCR-sequenced: 43 ophthalmopathy, roughly 80 hyperthyroidism and some 17 hyperthyroidism-to-ophthalmopathy patients. After sampling, hyperthyroidism patients received methimazole starting at 30 mg daily, and ophthalmopathy patients received high-dose intravenous methylprednisolone. For independent validation, a separate cohort was made up of some 18 hyperthyroidism patients plus 17 patients who later progressed from hyperthyroidism to ophthalmopathy. The study used TCR beta repertoire signatures to distinguish Graves' ophthalmopathy from Graves' hyperthyroidism and to predict progression to ophthalmopathy. In roughly six hyperthyroidism patients, the T-cell repertoires found in thyroid tissue were compared with those found in blood. The investigation overall reported the following: Sample size was not predetermined statistically, and investigators were not blinded to group allocation. In cross-validation, the 13-signature model distinguished ophthalmopathy from stable hyperthyroidism with about 87% sensitivity and approximately 81% specificity, and in the test set the corresponding values were 80% and 75%. In validation, the model predicted ophthalmopathy progression with nearly 71% sensitivity and roughly 78% specificity; roughly 12 predicted patients were CT-confirmed with GO in a median of approximately 6.2 months. Most expanded thyroid clonotypes with a frequency above 0.001 also appeared in blood, which suggests that blood repertoires may reflect the immune response in the thyroid.

Hyperthyroidism patients were newly diagnosed, were aged 18 to 65 years, and had a disease duration under 2 months. Patients with other autoimmune diseases, uncontrolled infections, pregnancy or lactation were excluded from the study. Diagnosis relied on clinical symptoms, serum thyroxine, TRAb, thyroid ultrasound and orbital computed tomography. Total RNA was extracted with Trizol reagent and quality-checked on an Agilent 2100 Bioanalyzer. There are 16 amino acids in the CDR3, from cysteine to phenylalanine inclusive. CDR3 DNA only is kept here, 48 bases in frame from base 1. The germline V gene (reference sequence) gives CDR1 as SEHNR and CDR2 as FQNEAQ.

Specimen: peripheral blood or thyroid tissue (not recorded which). The sequence is built from TRBV7-9 and TRBJ2-3, and TRBD2 matches 11 of the central bases. The receptor was isolated from an adult man with Graves' hyperthyroidism. The DNA reads TGCGCCAGCAGCCGTCTCACTAGCGGGAGTACAGATACGCAGTATTTT. Its translation reads: CASSRLTSGSTDTQYF. Reference TRBV7-9 and TRBJ2-3 genes cover what lies past the CDR3, so the full variable domain is DTGVSQNPRHKITKRGQNVTFRCDPISEHNRLYWYRQTLGQGPEFLTYFQNEAQLEKSRLLSDRFSAERPKGSFSTLEIQRTEQGDSAMYLCASSRLTSGSTDTQYFGPGTRLTVL.